This TCR beta chain came from a study of shared clonotypes between healthy human individuals (dated by TCRdb to 2020 to 2022). Context from the whole study: Three men and two women, aged 18 to 49 years, made up the cohort. Each donor's leukapheresis produced roughly between roughly 0.9 and 9 billion PBMCs. To estimate repertoire size and how much clonotypes are shared between individuals, the study performed deep sequencing of blood TCR repertoires from a handful of healthy adults. Libraries were prepared and TCR repertoires were sequenced by different laboratories using diverse techniques, in order to increase sequencing depth and limit assay-specific biases. Per donor, three plates each were used for CD4 naive and CD4 memory, two for CD8 naive, and one for CD8 memory. Summary of the overall study and its limitations: Compared with non-shared clonotypes, clonotypes shared by all four sorted-subset donors had higher generation probabilities. Naive subsets generally had larger estimated clonotype richness than memory subsets. Across a few donors, approximately 4.9% of naive CD4, approximately 3.6% of naive CD8, approximately 2.5% of memory CD4, and 0.3% to 0.45% of memory CD8 clonotypes were shared. Based on pairwise subsampling, the degree of clonotype sharing among donors was expected to be affected by sequencing depth. Even with the large sequencing depth, rarefaction of the sorted-subset datasets indicated that sequencing was incomplete. Sampling was limited to blood, and TCR repertoires in tissue likely differ from TCR repertoires in blood. The genetic and exposure-history diversity represented was limited by the small number of donors.

A note on this clone: Its cognate antigen has yet to be identified. Per-base qualities were not stored, and no clone one base away is much larger.

Healthy HIV-negative adults with no recently reported acute infections or vaccinations were included as donors. All donors were Caucasian adults living in Nashville, Tennessee, USA. CD4+ T cells were enriched by magnetic negative selection, after which naive cells were positively selected on CD45RA and the negative fraction was taken as the memory subset. Blood was obtained by leukapheresis, after which PBMCs were separated by Ficoll-Histopaque density gradient centrifugation and cryopreserved in liquid nitrogen vapor phase. Analytical flow cytometry was used to check the purity and quantity of each magnetically sorted T cell population. Genomic DNA was isolated from each sorted fraction and quantified by UV absorbance on a Nanodrop 2000c. Ends trimmed: V by 0 bases, J by 9 bases; bases unmatched to a gene: 3. The CDR3 numbers 14 residues from cysteine through phenylalanine. The sequence is cut down to CDR3 DNA, 42 bases in frame from base 1. Sequences SGHAT (CDR1) and FQNNGV (CDR2) are obtained from the germline V gene.

TCR CDR3 regions were amplified from genomic DNA by multiplex PCR using the deep immunoSEQ assay. For each cell subset, the extracted genomic DNA was distributed evenly across all wells of several immunoSEQ 96-well plates, and each plate served as one replicate. For sorted subsets, each replicate PCR was loaded with roughly 200 ng genomic DNA, equivalent to about 30,000 T cell genomes. Purified libraries were quantified with a Qubit 3.0 fluorometer, sized on a Bioanalyzer 2100, and re-quantified with the KAPA Library Quantification kit. Each immunoSEQ 96-well plate was sequenced on its own single-read 150-cycle Illumina NextSeq 550 flow cell. In the authors' own workflow: Because the immunoSEQ output included only junctional sequences and no quality scores, the filtering could not be the same as the filtering used for full-length reads. To assign V/J genes and CDR3, sequences were annotated against IMGT germline references using PyIR, a Python wrapper for IgBLAST v1.9. Reads with weak V/J assignments (E-value above 1e-6), missing CDR3, stop codons, out-of-frame junctions, or ambiguous translated residues were removed. V3J clonotypes were defined as sequences sharing the same inferred V gene, J gene, and CDR3 amino acid sequence. The percentage overlap between two repertoires was calculated by dividing the number of shared unique clonotypes by the size of the smaller repertoire. Repertoire richness was assessed with RTK rarefaction, the Chao1 estimator, and Recon v2.1 estimates of unobserved clonotypes. For all TCRbeta clonotypes obtained by the gDNA method from several donors, generation probabilities were computed with OLGA. TCRdb's version of the immuneACCESS table is confined to in-frame rearrangements and falls short of the full clone set. An unresolved V gene accounts for under half of the shortfall where checked; the remainder is of unknown origin. V and J calls and clone size are those listed in that table; D and trimming were worked out from the DNA. This sample has 300,000 to 400,000 clones in its table, and approximately 74% of those were observed once. Approximately 10% of the sample is taken by the ten largest.

The chain is encoded by TRBV11-2 joined to TRBJ2-1; 9 of the junction bases match TRBD2. The source of this sequence is a man aged 25 to 40 in good health. The sequenced sample consisted of memory CD4+ T cells sorted from blood. The sample's cell subset or site label, in plain terms: CD45RA-negative fraction. For the CDR3, the sequence is CASSLDLAGVEQFF. The bases read TGTGCCAGCAGCTTAGATTTAGCGGGAGTTGAGCAGTTCTTC.